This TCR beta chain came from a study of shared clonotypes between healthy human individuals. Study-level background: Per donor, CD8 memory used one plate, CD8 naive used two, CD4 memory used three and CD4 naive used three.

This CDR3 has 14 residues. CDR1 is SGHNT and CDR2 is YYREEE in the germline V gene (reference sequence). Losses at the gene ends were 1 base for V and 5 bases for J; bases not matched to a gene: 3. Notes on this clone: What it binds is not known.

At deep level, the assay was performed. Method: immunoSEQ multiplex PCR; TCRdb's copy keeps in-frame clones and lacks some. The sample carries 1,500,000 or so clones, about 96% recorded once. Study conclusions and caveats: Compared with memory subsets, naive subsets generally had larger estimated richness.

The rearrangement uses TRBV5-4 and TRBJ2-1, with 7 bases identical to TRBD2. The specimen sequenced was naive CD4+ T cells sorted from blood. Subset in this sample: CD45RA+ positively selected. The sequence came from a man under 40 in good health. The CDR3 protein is CASSLREVDNEQFF. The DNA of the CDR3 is TGTGCCAGCAGCTTGCGGGAGGTTGACAATGAGCAGTTCTTC.